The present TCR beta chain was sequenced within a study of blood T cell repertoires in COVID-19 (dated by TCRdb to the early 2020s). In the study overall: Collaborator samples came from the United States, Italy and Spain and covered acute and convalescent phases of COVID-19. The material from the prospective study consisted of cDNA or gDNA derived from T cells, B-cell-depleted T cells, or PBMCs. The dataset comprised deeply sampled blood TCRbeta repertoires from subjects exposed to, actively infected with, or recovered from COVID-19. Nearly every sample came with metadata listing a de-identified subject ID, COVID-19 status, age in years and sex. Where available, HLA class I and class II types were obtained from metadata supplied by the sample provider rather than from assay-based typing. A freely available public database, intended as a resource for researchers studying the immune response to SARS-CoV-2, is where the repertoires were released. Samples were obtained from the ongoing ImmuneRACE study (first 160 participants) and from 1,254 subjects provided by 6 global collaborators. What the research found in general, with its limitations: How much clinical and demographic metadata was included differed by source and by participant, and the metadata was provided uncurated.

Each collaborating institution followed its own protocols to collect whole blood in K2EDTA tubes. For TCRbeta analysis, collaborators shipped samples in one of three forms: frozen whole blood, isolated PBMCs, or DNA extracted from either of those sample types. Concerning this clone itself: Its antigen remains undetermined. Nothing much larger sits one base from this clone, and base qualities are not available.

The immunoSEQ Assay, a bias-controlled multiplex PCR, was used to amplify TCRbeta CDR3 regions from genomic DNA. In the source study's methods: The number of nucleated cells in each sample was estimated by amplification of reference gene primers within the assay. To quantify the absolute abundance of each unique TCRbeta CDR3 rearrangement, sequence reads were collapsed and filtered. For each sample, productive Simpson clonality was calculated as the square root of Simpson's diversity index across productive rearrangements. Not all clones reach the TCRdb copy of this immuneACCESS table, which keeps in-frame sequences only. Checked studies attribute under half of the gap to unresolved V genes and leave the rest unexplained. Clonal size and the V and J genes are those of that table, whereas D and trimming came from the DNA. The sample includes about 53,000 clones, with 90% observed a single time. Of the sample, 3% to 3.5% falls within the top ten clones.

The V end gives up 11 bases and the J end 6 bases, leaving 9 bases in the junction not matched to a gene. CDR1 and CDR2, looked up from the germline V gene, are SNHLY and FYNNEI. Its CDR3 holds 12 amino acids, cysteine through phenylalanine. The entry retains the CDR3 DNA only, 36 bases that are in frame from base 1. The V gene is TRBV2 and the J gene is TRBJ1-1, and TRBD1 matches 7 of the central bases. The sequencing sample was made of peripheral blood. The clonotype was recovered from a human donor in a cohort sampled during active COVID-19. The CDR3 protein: CALMTGLAEAFF. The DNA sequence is TGTGCCCTTATGACAGGGCTGGCTGAAGCTTTCTTT.